The rows below give T cell receptor beta chains drawn from one sample of a study of blood T cell repertoires in COVID-19. Some clones are missing from TCRdb's copy, which holds only in-frame ones; the method was immunoSEQ multiplex PCR. Of around 140,000 clones in the sample, over 70% were seen once. Sample: peripheral blood. The source is a man aged 50-59 years who had recovered from COVID-19. CDR3s include the opening cysteine and the closing phenylalanine or tryptophan. Each record gives: J gene, V gene, clone size, D gene, CDR3 DNA, CDR3 protein. The D gene is left open where the match is weak. For some rows the clone size is stated as once, few or many, or as a class when expanded; others skip it.

j_gene: TRBJ2-7; v_gene: TRBV18; abundance: .; d_gene: TRBD1; CDR3nt: TGTGCCAGCTCACCAGGCGGGACAGGGCCTGCCGAGCAGTACTTC; CDR3aa: CASSPGGTGPAEQYF
j_gene: TRBJ2-2; v_gene: TRBV5-1; abundance: .; d_gene: .; CDR3nt: TGCGCCAGCAGCTTGCGACAGGCCCCCGGGGAGCTGTTTTTT; CDR3aa: CASSLRQAPGELFF
j_gene: TRBJ1-1; v_gene: TRBV4-3; abundance: .; d_gene: TRBD1; CDR3nt: TGCGCCAGCAGCCAATCGACAGGGTGGATGGACACTGAAGCTTTCTTT; CDR3aa: CASSQSTGWMDTEAFF
j_gene: TRBJ1-5; v_gene: TRBV19; abundance: .; d_gene: .; CDR3nt: TGTGCCAGTAACGGACAGAATACCAATCAGCCCCAGCATTTT; CDR3aa: CASNGQNTNQPQHF
j_gene: TRBJ2-1; v_gene: TRBV7-8; abundance: .; d_gene: TRBD2; CDR3nt: TGTGCCAGCGAACTGGCGGGGGGAACTCCTGAGCAGTTCTTC; CDR3aa: CASELAGGTPEQFF
j_gene: TRBJ1-2; v_gene: TRBV6-5; abundance: .; d_gene: .; CDR3nt: TGTGCGAGCGGTACCCTAACCCACCCGGGAGGCTACACCTTC; CDR3aa: CASGTLTHPGGYTF
j_gene: TRBJ2-5; v_gene: TRBV3-1/TRBV3-2; abundance: .; d_gene: TRBD2; CDR3nt: TGTGCCAGCAGCCCCGGGGAGGGAGAGACCCAGTACTTC; CDR3aa: CASSPGEGETQYF
j_gene: TRBJ2-3; v_gene: TRBV2; abundance: .; d_gene: .; CDR3nt: TGTGCCAGCAGTGAAGGCTGGCGGGGGCCAAGCAGGGATACGCAGTATTTT; CDR3aa: CASSEGWRGPSRDTQYF
j_gene: TRBJ2-7; v_gene: TRBV3-1/TRBV3-2; abundance: .; d_gene: .; CDR3nt: TGTGCCAGCAGCCAAGTCGGGGATGACTCCTACGAGCAGTACTTC; CDR3aa: CASSQVGDDSYEQYF
j_gene: TRBJ2-7; v_gene: TRBV3-1/TRBV3-2; abundance: .; d_gene: .; CDR3nt: TGTGCCAGCAGCTCCGAAGGGGCCGAGCAGTACTTC; CDR3aa: CASSSEGAEQYF
j_gene: TRBJ1-5; v_gene: TRBV24-1; abundance: .; d_gene: TRBD1; CDR3nt: TGTGCCACCAGTGACCGGACAGGGGGGCCGAATCAGCCCCAGCATTTT; CDR3aa: CATSDRTGGPNQPQHF
j_gene: TRBJ2-7; v_gene: TRBV10-3; abundance: .; d_gene: .; CDR3nt: TGTGCCATCAGTGAGTCGGGGGGCTCCTACGAGCAGTACTTC; CDR3aa: CAISESGGSYEQYF
j_gene: TRBJ1-1; v_gene: TRBV2; abundance: few; d_gene: .; CDR3nt: TGTGCCAGCAGGGCCACGAGGCTATCGAACACTGAAGCTTTCTTT; CDR3aa: CASRATRLSNTEAFF
j_gene: TRBJ2-1; v_gene: TRBV15; abundance: .; d_gene: .; CDR3nt: TGTGCCACCAGCAGAGGGGGAGGCCAAAACAGGAATGAGCAGTTCTTC; CDR3aa: CATSRGGGQNRNEQFF
j_gene: TRBJ2-2; v_gene: TRBV29-1; abundance: .; d_gene: TRBD1; CDR3nt: TGCAGCGTCGGACAGGGGTTGGACACCGGGGAGCTGTTTTTT; CDR3aa: CSVGQGLDTGELFF
j_gene: TRBJ2-1; v_gene: TRBV4-3; abundance: many; d_gene: TRBD2; CDR3nt: TGCGCCAGCAGCCCCCTAGCGGGGGATACCTCCTACAATGAGCAGTTCTTC; CDR3aa: CASSPLAGDTSYNEQFF
j_gene: TRBJ2-1; v_gene: TRBV19; abundance: .; d_gene: .; CDR3nt: TGTGCCAGTAGTATAGGCCAGTCTCTGAATGAGCAGTTCTTC; CDR3aa: CASSIGQSLNEQFF
j_gene: TRBJ2-4; v_gene: TRBV7-2; abundance: .; d_gene: TRBD1; CDR3nt: TGTGCCAGCAGCCTCCACCTGCCGGGACAGGGTGAAAACATTCAGTACTTC; CDR3aa: CASSLHLPGQGENIQYF
j_gene: TRBJ2-5; v_gene: TRBV5-5; abundance: .; d_gene: TRBD2; CDR3nt: TGTGCCAGCAGCTTGAGCGGGGGGGCCGGGGAGACCCAGTACTTC; CDR3aa: CASSLSGGAGETQYF
j_gene: TRBJ1-1; v_gene: TRBV5-5; abundance: .; d_gene: .; CDR3nt: TGTGCCAGCAGCTCTAAAGGGGTTGTAAACACTGAAGCTTTCTTT; CDR3aa: CASSSKGVVNTEAFF
j_gene: TRBJ2-6; v_gene: TRBV2; abundance: .; d_gene: .; CDR3nt: TGTGCCAGCACGGGGAAAGTCTCTGGGGCCAACGTCCTGACTTTC; CDR3aa: CASTGKVSGANVLTF
j_gene: TRBJ1-2; v_gene: TRBV6-1; abundance: .; d_gene: TRBD1; CDR3nt: TGTGCCAGCAGTGAAAAAGGGACAGGGGCTAACTATGGCTACACCTTC; CDR3aa: CASSEKGTGANYGYTF
j_gene: TRBJ2-4; v_gene: TRBV6-5; abundance: .; d_gene: TRBD1; CDR3nt: TGTGCCAGCAGTTGGACAGGCAAGGACATTCAGTACTTC; CDR3aa: CASSWTGKDIQYF
j_gene: TRBJ2-1; v_gene: TRBV29-1; abundance: once; d_gene: .; CDR3nt: TGCAGCGCCCGTAGGGGGAGCTCCTACAATGAGCAGTTCTTC; CDR3aa: CSARRGSSYNEQFF
j_gene: TRBJ1-4; v_gene: TRBV7-9; abundance: once; d_gene: .; CDR3nt: TGTGCCAGCAGCCCCAGACAGGCGGAGGTAGAAAAACTGTTTTTT; CDR3aa: CASSPRQAEVEKLFF
j_gene: TRBJ1-4; v_gene: TRBV19; abundance: .; d_gene: .; CDR3nt: TGTGCCAGTAGTATAGGGCGAGGGATTGAAAAACTGTTTTTT; CDR3aa: CASSIGRGIEKLFF
j_gene: TRBJ2-4; v_gene: TRBV14; abundance: .; d_gene: .; CDR3nt: TGTGCCAGCAGCCGAGGGGGTCAGGGTCCCCAGTACTTC; CDR3aa: CASSRGGQGPQYF
j_gene: TRBJ1-4; v_gene: TRBV7-2; abundance: .; d_gene: TRBD1; CDR3nt: TGTGCCAGCAGCTCGTGGACAGGGGGCGCCTCGTGGGTTAATGAAAAACTGTTTTTT; CDR3aa: CASSSWTGGASWVNEKLFF
j_gene: TRBJ1-6; v_gene: TRBV11-1; abundance: few; d_gene: .; CDR3nt: TGTGCCAGCAGCTTAGATTTGCAGGGCCATAATTCACCCCTCCACTTT; CDR3aa: CASSLDLQGHNSPLHF